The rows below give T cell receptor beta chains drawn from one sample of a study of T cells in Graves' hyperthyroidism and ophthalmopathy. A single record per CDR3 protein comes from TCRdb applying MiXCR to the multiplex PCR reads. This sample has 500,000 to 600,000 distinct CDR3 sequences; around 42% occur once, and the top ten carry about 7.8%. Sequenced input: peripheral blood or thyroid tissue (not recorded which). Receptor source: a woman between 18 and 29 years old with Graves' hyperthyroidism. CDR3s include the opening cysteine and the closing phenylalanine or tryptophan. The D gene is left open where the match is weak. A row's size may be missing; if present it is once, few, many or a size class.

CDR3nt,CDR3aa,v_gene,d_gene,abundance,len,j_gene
TGCGCCAGCAGCCAGGACAGGGATCCCAATCAGCCCCAGCATTTT,CASSQDRDPNQPQHF,TRBV4-3,TRBD1,many,15,TRBJ1-5
TGTGCCAGCAGCTCCCAGGCGTCGGGGAACTACGAGCAGTACTTC,CASSSQASGNYEQYF,TRBV7-6,NA,many,15,TRBJ2-7
TGCAGTGCGAAACTGGACAGGGGGCGTCGGATGGCGGGAGTCAGAGAGCAGTTCTTC,CSAKLDRGRRMAGVREQFF,TRBV20-1,TRBD1,NA,19,TRBJ2-1
TGCAGTGCTAGAGATCCGGGACTAGTATCCACAGATACGCAGTATTTT,CSARDPGLVSTDTQYF,TRBV20-1,TRBD2,NA,16,TRBJ2-3
TGTGCCAGCAACGGACAGGGGTTCTACGAGCAGTACTTC,CASNGQGFYEQYF,TRBV25-1,TRBD1,many,13,TRBJ2-7
TGCAGCGTTAAGGGACAGGGGGCCTCTGAAGCTTTCTTT,CSVKGQGASEAFF,TRBV29-1,TRBD1,many,13,TRBJ1-1
TGCAGTGCTCCGGACGGTTCCTACGAGCAGTACTTC,CSAPDGSYEQYF,TRBV20-1,NA,many,12,TRBJ2-7
TGTGCCAGCAGCTTAGTACAGTTCTCTGGAAACACCATATATTTT,CASSLVQFSGNTIYF,TRBV7-9,NA,many,15,TRBJ1-3
TGTGCCAGCAGCTTAGGGGCAGGGGCTGGTGGCTACACCTTC,CASSLGAGAGGYTF,TRBV7-6,NA,many,14,TRBJ1-2
TGTGCCAGCGTTGAATATCAAGGACCCTATGGCTACACCTTC,CASVEYQGPYGYTF,TRBV25-1,NA,NA,14,TRBJ1-2
TGTGCCAGCAGCGTATCGGGAAAGTACGAGCAGTACTTC,CASSVSGKYEQYF,TRBV9,NA,NA,13,TRBJ2-7
TGTGCCAGCAGCTTGCCCACCGGAGGGCCGCAACAAGAGACCCAGTACTTC,CASSLPTGGPQQETQYF,TRBV5-4,NA,many,17,TRBJ2-5
TGCGCCAGCAGTGAGTCCAGGGGCCCTACGAAGCAGTACTTC,CASSESRGPTKQYF,TRBV10-1,NA,many,14,TRBJ2-7
TGCAGTGCCAACCTGAGAGTAGCGGGAGCGAACGAGCAGTACTTC,CSANLRVAGANEQYF,TRBV20-1,TRBD2,NA,15,TRBJ2-7
TGTGCCAGCAGCGTAACACTAGGAAGGAATGAGCAGTTCTTC,CASSVTLGRNEQFF,TRBV7-9,NA,NA,14,TRBJ2-1
TGCAGCGTTGAAATGGTGGGGGGGGGTCGGCAAGAGACCCAGTACTTC,CSVEMVGGGRQETQYF,TRBV29-1,TRBD2,NA,16,TRBJ2-5
TGTGCCAGCAGCGACATTGGGGAGCTGTTTTTT,CASSDIGELFF,TRBV7-7,NA,NA,11,TRBJ2-2
TGTGCCAGCAGCACAAGACAGGGGGCAACCGGGGAGCTGTTTTTT,CASSTRQGATGELFF,TRBV9,TRBD1,NA,15,TRBJ2-2
TGTGCCAGCAGCTTTCGGGTTTTGGAGTCCTACGAGCAGTACTTC,CASSFRVLESYEQYF,TRBV7-2,NA,many,15,TRBJ2-7
TGTGCCAGCAGCTTAGGCACAGGGGCTTGGTATGGCTACACCTTC,CASSLGTGAWYGYTF,TRBV7-9,TRBD1,once,15,TRBJ1-2
TGTGCCAGCTCACCGGCAGGGGGTAGTACTGAAGCTTTCTTT,CASSPAGGSTEAFF,TRBV18,TRBD1,NA,14,TRBJ1-1
TGTGCCAGCAGTGATCTTTTTTTTGAGCAGTTCTTC,CASSDLFFEQFF,TRBV2,NA,NA,12,TRBJ2-1
TGTGCCAGCAGCGCCGTGACAGGGCACAATGAGCAGTTCTTC,CASSAVTGHNEQFF,TRBV9,TRBD1,NA,14,TRBJ2-1
TGTGCCAGCAGCCCGGACAGGTTTGGAAACACCATATATTTT,CASSPDRFGNTIYF,TRBV7-9,TRBD1,many,14,TRBJ1-3
TGTGCCAGCAGCTTAGATGGCAGGGGGATCGGCTACACCTTC,CASSLDGRGIGYTF,TRBV7-8,TRBD1,NA,14,TRBJ1-2
TGTGCCAGCAGCCAGGGTCACGGAGGGGGCAATCAGCCCCAGCATTTT,CASSQGHGGGNQPQHF,TRBV6-5,NA,many,16,TRBJ1-5
TGTGCCAGCAGGACAGGGGCGGAAGAGACCCAGTACTTC,CASRTGAEETQYF,TRBV28,TRBD1,many,13,TRBJ2-5
TGTGCCAGCAGTGTTCGCCGGACAGGGGGAAGCTATGGCTACACCTTC,CASSVRRTGGSYGYTF,TRBV6-5,TRBD1,many,16,TRBJ1-2
TGTGCCAGCAAGAAGACGAGTCTTTCACCCCTCCACTTT,CASKKTSLSPLHF,TRBV6-1,NA,many,13,TRBJ1-6
TGTGCCAGCAGGGGTCCACAGTACGAGCAGTACTTC,CASRGPQYEQYF,TRBV2,NA,many,12,TRBJ2-7
TGTGCCAGCAGCGTTGGCCAGGGGTTAAATTCACCCCTCCACTTT,CASSVGQGLNSPLHF,TRBV9,NA,NA,15,TRBJ1-6
TGTGCCATCCTAGCGGGGGGTGCCCTTGGCGAGCAGTACTTC,CAILAGGALGEQYF,TRBV2,TRBD2,NA,14,TRBJ2-7
TGTGCCAGCACAACAAGGGAAACTGAAGCTTTCTTT,CASTTRETEAFF,TRBV12-3/TRBV12-4,NA,many,12,TRBJ1-1
TGTGCCATCAGTGCTGACAGCTACGAGCAGTACTTC,CAISADSYEQYF,TRBV10-3,NA,many,12,TRBJ2-7
TGCAGCGCCGAAGGTACTAGCGGGCGCACAGATACGCAGTATTTT,CSAEGTSGRTDTQYF,TRBV29-1,TRBD2,NA,15,TRBJ2-3
TGTGCCTGGAGTGTACGAGTAGACACTGAAGCTTTCTTT,CAWSVRVDTEAFF,TRBV30,NA,few,13,TRBJ1-1
TGTGCCAGCAGTTTTTCGGGACAGGGATACACCGGGGAGCTGTTTTTT,CASSFSGQGYTGELFF,TRBV12-3/TRBV12-4,TRBD1,NA,16,TRBJ2-2
TGTGCCAGTAGTGGTGGGGAGACGGAGGAGCAGTACTTC,CASSGGETEEQYF,TRBV19,NA,many,13,TRBJ2-7
TGCGCCAGCAGCTTGGATACACTTGAAAAACTGTTTTTT,CASSLDTLEKLFF,TRBV5-1,NA,many,13,TRBJ1-4
TGTGCCAGCAGTTACCAAACGACTAGTACTGTGGCGACCCAGTACTTC,CASSYQTTSTVATQYF,TRBV6-2/TRBV6-3,NA,many,16,TRBJ2-5
TGTGCCAGCAGTAGGGGGGAAGATGAAAAACTGTTTTTT,CASSRGEDEKLFF,TRBV2,NA,many,13,TRBJ1-4
TGTGCCAGTAGTAATTCAGCAGGGGCCTATGGCTACACCTTC,CASSNSAGAYGYTF,TRBV19,NA,many,14,TRBJ1-2
TGTGCCACCAGTGCTCCCCGGGAGACCCAGTACTTC,CATSAPRETQYF,TRBV24-1,NA,NA,12,TRBJ2-5
TGTGCCAGCAGCTTAACGGTGGGACAGGGTCGGAATTCACCCCTCCACTTT,CASSLTVGQGRNSPLHF,TRBV7-3,TRBD1,NA,17,TRBJ1-6
TGCGCCAGCAGCCAAGAGGTCCCGCGGAAGACAGAGACCCAGTACTTC,CASSQEVPRKTETQYF,TRBV4-3,NA,NA,16,TRBJ2-5
TGCAGTGCTAGAGATACCGCGGGAGCCTCCTTTTCCTACGAGCAGTACTTC,CSARDTAGASFSYEQYF,TRBV20-1,TRBD2,NA,17,TRBJ2-7
TGTGCCATCAGTGGGGCGGGACAGGGTTCGGAGACCCAGTACTTC,CAISGAGQGSETQYF,TRBV10-3,TRBD1,NA,15,TRBJ2-5
TGCAGCGTCGTTCCGGGCGAGCAGTACTTC,CSVVPGEQYF,TRBV29-1,NA,once,10,TRBJ2-7
TGTGCCAGCAGCTTAGAGTTTAGCTACGAGCAGTACTTC,CASSLEFSYEQYF,TRBV7-8,NA,many,13,TRBJ2-7
TGTGCCACCAGTGATTTGTCGCAGGGGTCGGATGAGCAGTATTTT,CATSDLSQGSDEQYF,TRBV24-1,NA,NA,15,TRBJ2-3
TGTGCCAGCAGCCGAGAGGGCAGGGGGCTTTTGTTCCCTCGCCACGAGCAGTACTTC,CASSREGRGLLFPRHEQYF,TRBV5-8,TRBD1,many,19,TRBJ2-7
TGTGCCACCAGTGCGCCACCAGGGGAGCGTACCTCCTACAATGAAAAACTGTTTTTT,CATSAPPGERTSYNEKLFF,TRBV24-1,NA,NA,19,TRBJ1-4
TGTGCCAGCAGTGACCTTTTGTCACTCGGAAATCAGCCCCAGCATTTT,CASSDLLSLGNQPQHF,TRBV12-3/TRBV12-4,NA,many,16,TRBJ1-5
TGTGCCAGCGGGGAGGTTCAAGAGACCCAGTACTTC,CASGEVQETQYF,TRBV6-5,NA,many,12,TRBJ2-5
TGCAGTGCTAGAAGGACGGGGGAGCTCCACGAGCAGTACTTC,CSARRTGELHEQYF,TRBV20-1,NA,many,14,TRBJ2-7